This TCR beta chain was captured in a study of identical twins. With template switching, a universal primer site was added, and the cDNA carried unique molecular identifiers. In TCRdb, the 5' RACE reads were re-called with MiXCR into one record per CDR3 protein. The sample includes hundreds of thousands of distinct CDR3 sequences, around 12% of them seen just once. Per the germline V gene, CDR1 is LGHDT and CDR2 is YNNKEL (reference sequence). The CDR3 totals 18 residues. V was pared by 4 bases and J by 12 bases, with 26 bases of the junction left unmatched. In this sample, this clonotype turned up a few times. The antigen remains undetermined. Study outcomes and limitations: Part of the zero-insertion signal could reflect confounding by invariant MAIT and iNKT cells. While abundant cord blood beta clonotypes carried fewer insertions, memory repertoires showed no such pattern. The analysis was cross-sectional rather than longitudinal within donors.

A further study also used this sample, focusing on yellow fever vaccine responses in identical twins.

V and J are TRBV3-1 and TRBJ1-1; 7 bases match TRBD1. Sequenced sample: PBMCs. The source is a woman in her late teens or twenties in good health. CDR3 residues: CASSRKQTQTGQGVKTFF. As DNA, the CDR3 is TGTGCCAGCAGCCGAAAACAAACCCAGACAGGGCAGGGGGTGAAGACTTTCTTT.